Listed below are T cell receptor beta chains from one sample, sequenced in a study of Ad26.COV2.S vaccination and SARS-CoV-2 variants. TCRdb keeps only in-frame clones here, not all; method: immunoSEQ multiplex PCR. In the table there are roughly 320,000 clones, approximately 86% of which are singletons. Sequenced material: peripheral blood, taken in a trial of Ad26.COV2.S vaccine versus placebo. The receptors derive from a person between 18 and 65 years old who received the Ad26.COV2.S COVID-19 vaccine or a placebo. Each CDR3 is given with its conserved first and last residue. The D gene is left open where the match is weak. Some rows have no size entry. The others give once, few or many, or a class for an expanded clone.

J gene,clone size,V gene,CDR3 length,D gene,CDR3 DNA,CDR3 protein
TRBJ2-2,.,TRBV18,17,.,TGTGCCAGCTCACCACAAACAGATGGAGCGAACACCGGGGAGCTGTTTTTT,CASSPQTDGANTGELFF
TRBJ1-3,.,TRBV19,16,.,TGTGCCAGTAGTAAAGACCGGGGTTTACCGGGAAACACCATATATTTT,CASSKDRGLPGNTIYF
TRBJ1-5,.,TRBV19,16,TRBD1,TGTGCCAGTAGGACCTACGGGACAGGGTACAATCAGCCCCAGCATTTT,CASRTYGTGYNQPQHF
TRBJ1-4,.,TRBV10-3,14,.,TGTGCCATCAGGGCGGCCAGAGATGATGAAAAACTGTTTTTT,CAIRAARDDEKLFF
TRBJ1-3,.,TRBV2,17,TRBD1,TGTGCCAGCCGGGACCGGACAGGGGGCTTCATTAGAAACACCATATATTTT,CASRDRTGGFIRNTIYF
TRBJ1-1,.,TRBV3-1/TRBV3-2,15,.,TGTGCCAGCAGCCAAGTTGGCCCCAAAAGGGCTGAAGCTTTCTTT,CASSQVGPKRAEAFF
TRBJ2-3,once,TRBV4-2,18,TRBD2,TGTGCCAGCAGCCAAGAGGGCGGGGGGTCCACCGGCACAGATACGCAGTATTTT,CASSQEGGGSTGTDTQYF
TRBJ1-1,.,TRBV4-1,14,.,TGCGCCAGCAGCCAAGATCTGATTTTCACTGAAGCTTTCTTT,CASSQDLIFTEAFF
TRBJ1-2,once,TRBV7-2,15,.,TGTGCCAGCAGCTTAACATCCACCGGGGGTGGTGGCTACACCTTC,CASSLTSTGGGGYTF
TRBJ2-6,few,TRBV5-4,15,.,TGTGCCAGCAGCTTGTGGGGGGCTGGGGCCAACGTCCTGACTTTC,CASSLWGAGANVLTF
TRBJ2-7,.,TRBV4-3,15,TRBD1,TGCGCCAGCAGCCCGTCAGGACAGGGGTCCTACGAGCAGTACTTC,CASSPSGQGSYEQYF
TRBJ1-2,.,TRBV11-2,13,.,TGTGCCAGCAGCGCTGACAGGCTGGGTGGCTACACCTTC,CASSADRLGGYTF
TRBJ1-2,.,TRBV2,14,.,TGTGCCAGCAGTGAAGCGCCGGGATTAGGAGGCTACACCTTC,CASSEAPGLGGYTF
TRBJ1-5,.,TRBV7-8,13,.,TGTGCCAGCAGCCTCAGAAGCAATCAGCCCCAGCATTTT,CASSLRSNQPQHF
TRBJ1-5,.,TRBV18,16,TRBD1,TGTGCCAGCTCACCGAGACAGGGTGATAGCAATCAGCCCCAGCATTTT,CASSPRQGDSNQPQHF
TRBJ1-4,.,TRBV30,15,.,TGTGCCTGGCGTCCTATGGGGATCGGGAATGAAAAACTGTTTTTT,CAWRPMGIGNEKLFF
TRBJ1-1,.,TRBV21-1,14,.,TGTGCCAGCAGCAGTATTAGACAGGACACTGAAGCTTTCTTT,CASSSIRQDTEAFF
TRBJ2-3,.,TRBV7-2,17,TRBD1,TGTGCCAGCAGCCCCCGCAGGACAGGGCGTATTTCAGATACGCAGTATTTT,CASSPRRTGRISDTQYF
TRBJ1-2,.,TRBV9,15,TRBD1,TGTGCCAGCAGCGCCGACCCAGGGACAGCTTATGGCTACACCTTC,CASSADPGTAYGYTF
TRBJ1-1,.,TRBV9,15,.,TGTGCCAGCAGCGTAATGGAGGCGATGAACACTGAAGCTTTCTTT,CASSVMEAMNTEAFF
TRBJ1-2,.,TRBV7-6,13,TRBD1,TGTGCCAGCAGCTTTCAGGGGGCGCGGGGCTACACCTTC,CASSFQGARGYTF
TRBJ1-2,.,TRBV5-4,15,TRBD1,TGTGCCAGCAGCTTGGAGGGACAGGGGGTATATGGCTACACCTTC,CASSLEGQGVYGYTF
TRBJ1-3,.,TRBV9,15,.,TGTGCCAGCAGCGTAGAAGGGAATTCAGGAAACACCATATATTTT,CASSVEGNSGNTIYF
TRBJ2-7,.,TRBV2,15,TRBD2,TGTGCCAGCAGTGGATCTAGCGGGGGATTCTACGAGCAGTACTTC,CASSGSSGGFYEQYF
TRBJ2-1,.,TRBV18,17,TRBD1,TGTGCCAGCTCACCCCCGTACGGGACAGGGACCTACAATGAGCAGTTCTTC,CASSPPYGTGTYNEQFF
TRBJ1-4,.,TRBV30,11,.,TGTGCCTGGAGTGGAGGCGAAAAACTGTTTTTT,CAWSGGEKLFF
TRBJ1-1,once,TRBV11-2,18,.,TGTGCCAGCAGCTTAGTCAGTTTTTTGGGGGGGCTGAACACTGAAGCTTTCTTT,CASSLVSFLGGLNTEAFF
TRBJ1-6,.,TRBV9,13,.,TGTGCCAGCAGCGTAACGGGGAATTCACCCCTCCACTTT,CASSVTGNSPLHF
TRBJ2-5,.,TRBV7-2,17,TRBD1,TGTGCCAGCAGCTCCCCCCCGGGACAGTTACCTCAGAAGACCCAGTACTTC,CASSSPPGQLPQKTQYF